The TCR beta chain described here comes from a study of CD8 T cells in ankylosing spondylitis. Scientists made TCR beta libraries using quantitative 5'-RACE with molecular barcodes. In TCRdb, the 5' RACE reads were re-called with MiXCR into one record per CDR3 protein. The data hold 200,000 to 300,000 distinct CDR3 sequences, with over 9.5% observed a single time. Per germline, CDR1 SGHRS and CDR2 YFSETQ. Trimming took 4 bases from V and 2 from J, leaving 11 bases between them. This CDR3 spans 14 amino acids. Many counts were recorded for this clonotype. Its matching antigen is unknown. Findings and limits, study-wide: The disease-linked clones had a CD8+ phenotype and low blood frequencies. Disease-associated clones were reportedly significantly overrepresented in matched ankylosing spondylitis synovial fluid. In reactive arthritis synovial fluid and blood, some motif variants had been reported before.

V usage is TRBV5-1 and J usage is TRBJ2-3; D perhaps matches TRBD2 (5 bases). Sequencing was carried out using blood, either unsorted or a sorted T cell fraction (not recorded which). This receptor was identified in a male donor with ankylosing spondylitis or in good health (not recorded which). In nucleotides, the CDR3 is TGCGCCAGCAGCGTGGAGCGGATCACAGATACGCAGTATTTT. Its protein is CASSVERITDTQYF.